This T cell receptor beta chain was sequenced in a study of blood T cell repertoires in COVID-19. This clone was observed a handful of times. Germline values: CDR1 SGHTA, CDR2 FQGNSA. V shed 0 bases, J shed 4 bases, and the junction held 8 bases outside the gene matches. The CDR3 covers 16 residues. The method was immunoSEQ multiplex PCR; TCRdb's version includes in-frame clones alone and lacks a portion of them. The table includes roughly 150,000 clones, under 90% detected once. This sequence joins TRBV7-2 and TRBJ1-2; TRBD1 matches 7 bases. The sequence came from a woman at least 80 years old with acute or convalescent COVID-19. Input material: peripheral blood. The DNA of the CDR3 is TGTGCCAGCAGCTTAGCTTTAGGGGGCAAAATCTATGGCTACACCTTC. It encodes CASSLALGGKIYGYTF. The full variable domain, its missing parts supplied by reference TRBV7-2 and TRBJ1-2, is GAGVSQSPSNKVTEKGKDVELRCDPISGHTALYWYRQSLGQGLEFLIYFQGNSAPDKSGLPSDRFSAERTGGSVSTLTIQRTQQEDSAVYLCASSLALGGKIYGYTFGSGTRLTVV.